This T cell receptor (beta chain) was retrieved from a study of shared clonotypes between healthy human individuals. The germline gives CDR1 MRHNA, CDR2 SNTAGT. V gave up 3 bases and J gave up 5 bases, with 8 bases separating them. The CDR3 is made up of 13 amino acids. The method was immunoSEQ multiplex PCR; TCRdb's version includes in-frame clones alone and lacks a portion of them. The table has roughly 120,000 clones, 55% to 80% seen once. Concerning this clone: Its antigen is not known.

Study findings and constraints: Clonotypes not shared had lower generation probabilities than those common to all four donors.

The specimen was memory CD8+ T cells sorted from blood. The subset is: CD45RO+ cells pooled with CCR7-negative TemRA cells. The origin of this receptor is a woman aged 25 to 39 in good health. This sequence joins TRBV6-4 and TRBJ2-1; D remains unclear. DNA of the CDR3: TGTGCCAGCAGTGAGACCGAAAACAATGAGCAGTTCTTC. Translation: CASSETENNEQFF.